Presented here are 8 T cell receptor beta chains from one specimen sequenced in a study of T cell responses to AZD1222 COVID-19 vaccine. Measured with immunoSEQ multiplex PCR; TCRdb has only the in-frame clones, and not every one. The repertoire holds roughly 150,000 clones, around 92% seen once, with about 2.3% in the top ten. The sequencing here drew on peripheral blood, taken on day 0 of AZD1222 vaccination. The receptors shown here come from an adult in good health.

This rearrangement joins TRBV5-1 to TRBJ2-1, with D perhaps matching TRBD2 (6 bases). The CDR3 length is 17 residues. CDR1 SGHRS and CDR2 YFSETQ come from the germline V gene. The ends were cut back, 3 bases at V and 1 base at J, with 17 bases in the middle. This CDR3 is CASSWKMAGISYNEQFF. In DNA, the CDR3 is TGCGCCAGCAGCTGGAAGATGGCGGGGATATCCTACAATGAGCAGTTCTTC.

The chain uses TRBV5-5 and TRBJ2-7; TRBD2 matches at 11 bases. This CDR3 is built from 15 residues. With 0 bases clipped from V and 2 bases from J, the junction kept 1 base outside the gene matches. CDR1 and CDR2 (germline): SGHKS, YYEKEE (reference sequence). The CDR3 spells CASSLVSGGAYEQYF. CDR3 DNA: TGTGCCAGCAGCTTGGTTAGCGGGGGGGCCTACGAGCAGTACTTC.

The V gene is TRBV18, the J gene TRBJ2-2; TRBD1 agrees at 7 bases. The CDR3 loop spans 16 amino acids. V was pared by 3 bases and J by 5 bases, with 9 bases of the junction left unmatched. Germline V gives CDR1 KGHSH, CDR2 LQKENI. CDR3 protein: CASSPRGPGGTGELFF. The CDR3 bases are TGTGCCAGCTCACCCCGTGGACCAGGGGGAACCGGGGAGCTGTTTTTT.

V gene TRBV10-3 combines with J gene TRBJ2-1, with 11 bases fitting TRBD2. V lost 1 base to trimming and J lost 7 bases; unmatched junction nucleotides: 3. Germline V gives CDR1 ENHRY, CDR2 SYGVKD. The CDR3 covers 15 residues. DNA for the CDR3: TGTGCCATCAGTGAGTTAGCGGGAGGGCCGAATGAGCAGTTCTTC. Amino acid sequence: CAISELAGGPNEQFF.

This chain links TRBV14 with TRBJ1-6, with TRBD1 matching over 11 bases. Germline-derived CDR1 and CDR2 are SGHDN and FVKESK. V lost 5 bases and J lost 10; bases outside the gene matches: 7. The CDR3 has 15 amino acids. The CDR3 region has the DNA TGTGCCAGCAGCGCACGGACAGGGGGCTTGTCACCCCTCCACTTT. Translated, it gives CASSARTGGLSPLHF.

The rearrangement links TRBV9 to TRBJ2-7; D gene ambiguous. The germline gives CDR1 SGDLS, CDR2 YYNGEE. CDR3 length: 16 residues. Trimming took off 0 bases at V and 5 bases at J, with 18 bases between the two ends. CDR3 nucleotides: TGTGCCAGCAGCGTAGGAGCGACCCCCGGTTCCCACGAGCAGTACTTC. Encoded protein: CASSVGATPGSHEQYF. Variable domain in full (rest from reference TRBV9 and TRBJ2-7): DSGVTQTPKHLITATGQRVTLRCSPRSGDLSVYWYQQSLDQGLQFLIQYYNGEERAKGNILERFSAQQFPDLHSELNLSSLELGDSALYFCASSVGATPGSHEQYFGPGTRLTVT.

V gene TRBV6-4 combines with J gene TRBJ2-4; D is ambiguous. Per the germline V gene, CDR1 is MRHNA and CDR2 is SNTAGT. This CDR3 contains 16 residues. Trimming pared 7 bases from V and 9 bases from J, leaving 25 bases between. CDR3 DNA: TGTGCCAGCATTTGTGCACGGGCCGCCGGGTTAGGCATTCAGTACTTC. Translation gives CASICARAAGLGIQYF.

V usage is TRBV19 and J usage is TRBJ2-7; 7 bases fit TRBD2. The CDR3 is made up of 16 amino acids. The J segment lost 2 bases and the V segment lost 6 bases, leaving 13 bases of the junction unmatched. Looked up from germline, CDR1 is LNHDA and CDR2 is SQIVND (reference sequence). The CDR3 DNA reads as TGTGCCAGTAGCCCCGCGTGGGCGGGAGCCACCTACGAGCAGTACTTC. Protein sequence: CASSPAWAGATYEQYF.